One and the same sample provided the 25 T cell receptor beta chains below, sequenced in a study of T cells in Graves' hyperthyroidism and ophthalmopathy. The CDR3 regions of TCR beta were amplified from RNA transcripts. In the first-round RT-PCR of the TCR CDR3, the HTBI primer set was used. TCRdb analysed the multiplex PCR reads with MiXCR anew, one entry per CDR3 protein. The repertoire holds more than 250,000 distinct CDR3 sequences, nearly 15% seen once, with 30% in the top ten. The sequencing sample was made of blood. Source of these receptors: a woman in her fifties or sixties with Graves' hyperthyroidism that later progressed to Graves' ophthalmopathy.

This clonotype was detected ten times or more. The chain uses TRBV7-2 and TRBJ2-5; D might be TRBD1 (5 bases). The CDR3 runs 14 residues. The germline V and J ends were trimmed by 3 bases and 7 bases, with 15 bases remaining between them. Germline V gives CDR1 SGHTA, CDR2 FQGNSA. In DNA, the CDR3 is TGTGCCAGCAGCTTCTCAAGGGGCGGAGTGACCCAGTACTTC. Amino acids: CASSFSRGGVTQYF.

This clonotype has more than one count but fewer than ten. The chain combines TRBV30 with TRBJ2-5; 15 bases map to TRBD2. The germline CDR1 and CDR2 sequences are GTSNPN and SVGIG (reference sequence). The CDR3 length is 20 residues. V shed 2 bases and J 2 bases; nucleotides not matched to a gene: 15. DNA of the CDR3: TGTGCCTGGAGTCAACCCCTTTGGACTAGCGGGAGGGCCTGGCAAGAGACCCAGTACTTC. Translated, it gives CAWSQPLWTSGRAWQETQYF.

This clonotype has ten or more counts. The rearrangement links TRBV18 to TRBJ2-1; TRBD2 aligns across 9 bases. Germline CDR1 is KGHSH and CDR2 is LQKENI. With V trimmed by 0 bases and J by 7 bases, 7 bases remained unmatched. The CDR3 has 16 residues. CDR3 loop: CASSPPGREGSNEQFF. The CDR3 nucleotides are TGTGCCAGCTCACCACCGGGGCGGGAGGGTTCGAATGAGCAGTTCTTC. Drawing the rest from reference TRBV18 and TRBJ2-1, the complete variable domain is NAGVMQNPRHLVRRRGQEARLRCSPMKGHSHVYWYRQLPEEGLKFMVYLQKENIIDESGMPKERFSAEFPKEGPSILRIQQVVRGDSAAYFCASSPPGREGSNEQFFGPGTRLTVL.

This clonotype was seen ten or more times. The genes are TRBV6-2 or TRBV6-3 and TRBJ2-1, with TRBD2 matching over 16 bases. Germline loops: CDR1 MNHEY, CDR2 SVGEGT. There are 23 residues in the CDR3. V trimming: 2 bases; J trimming: 6 bases; junction bases outside the gene matches: 22. The CDR3 DNA is TGTGCCAGCAGTTACGGGACTAGCGGGAGGGCCACGGAAACGGAATCCAATGCCAATGAGCAGTTCTTC. It is translated as CASSYGTSGRATETESNANEQFF.

This clonotype came up many times. Compared with germline, one end of the junction differs, possibly owing to a read error. The chain links TRBV28 to TRBJ2-7; D possibly uses TRBD1 or TRBD2 (5 bases each). From germline, CDR1 is MDHEN and CDR2 SYDVKM. This CDR3 is 14 amino acids long. The CDR3 DNA sequence: TGTGCCAGCATTTTACAAAGGGGAGTGGGCGAGCAGTACTTC. This translates into CASILQRGVGEQYF.

The genes are TRBV20-1 and TRBJ2-7, with 9 bases identical to TRBD1. CDR3 length: 14 residues. Per the germline V gene, CDR1 is DFQATT and CDR2 is SNEGSKA (reference sequence). J lost 2 bases, V lost 3 bases, and 5 bases had no gene match. The CDR3 DNA reads as TGCAGTGCTAGGGAGACAGGGGGAGCCTACGAGCAGTACTTC. Residues: CSARETGGAYEQYF.

This clonotype was detected ten times or more. This chain uses TRBV11-3 with TRBJ2-1, with TRBD2 matching over 10 bases. Germline assignment: CDR1 SGHNT and CDR2 YENEEA. V lost 5 bases, J lost 4 bases, and 11 bases stayed unmatched. The CDR3 extends over 17 amino acids. The CDR3 DNA sequence: TGTGCCAGCAGCCCTGGAGGAGCTAGCGGGGGATACAATGAGCAGTTCTTC. Its protein product is CASSPGGASGGYNEQFF.

The table lists this clonotype with many counts. This chain connects TRBV18 to TRBJ2-7, with D tentatively TRBD1 (5 bases). Per germline, CDR1 KGHSH and CDR2 LQKENI. Trimming shortened V by 1 base and J by 5 bases, and 12 bases separated the two germline ends. There are 14 residues in the CDR3. Here the CDR3 DNA reads TGTGCCAGCTCACCACTGAGGCAGGGCCACGAGCAGTACTTC. It encodes CASSPLRQGHEQYF.

This chain uses TRBV5-1 with TRBJ2-3; 7 bases are a match to TRBD2. The CDR3 totals 16 residues. The trim removed 1 base at V and 4 bases at J, leaving 9 bases unmatched. Germline assignment: CDR1 SGHRS and CDR2 YFSETQ. The CDR3 coding sequence is TGCGCCAGCAGCTTGCCTCTCGGACTAGAATCAGATACGCAGTATTTT. Amino acid sequence: CASSLPLGLESDTQYF.

The chain is built from TRBV5-6 and TRBJ1-2; D is unclear. CDR1 and CDR2 from the germline V gene are SGHDT and YYEEEE. The CDR3 has 12 amino acids. The V end lost 5 bases, the J end lost 8 bases, and 13 bases lay between the germline ends. DNA for the CDR3: TGTGCCAGCAGTGGGGAGGGTCGGGGCTACACCTTC. Amino acid sequence: CASSGEGRGYTF.

Turning to this clonotype: It may be a read error: a sequence one base away is much more abundant. V gene TRBV2 combines with J gene TRBJ1-1; no definite D call. The CDR3 length is 14 residues. Germline V lookup: CDR1 SNHLY, CDR2 FYNNEI. CDR3 sequence reads: CVSSDILWQLEAFF. The CDR3 DNA sequence: TGTGTCAGCAGTGATATCCTCTGGCAGCTTGAAGCTTTCTTT.

The chain couples TRBV2 to TRBJ1-6; the D gene is possibly TRBD1 (6 bases). The CDR3 extends over 15 amino acids. V lost 6 bases and J 7 bases, leaving 16 bases between the germline ends. Germline assignment: CDR1 SNHLY and CDR2 FYNNEI. The CDR3 sequence is CASREGQTRNSPLHF. In DNA, the CDR3 is TGTGCCAGCAGGGAGGGACAAACGCGAAATTCACCCCTCCACTTT.

In its sample, this clonotype was seen a few times. The chain recombines TRBV9 with TRBJ2-2; D gene unclear. The ends were cut back, 3 bases at V and 4 bases at J, with 10 bases in the middle. The length of the CDR3 is 14 residues. CDR1 is SGDLS and CDR2 is YYNGEE in the germline V gene. The CDR3 region is CASSDTPVTGELFF. Written as DNA, the CDR3 is TGTGCCAGCAGCGACACACCAGTCACCGGGGAGCTGTTTTTT.

The table lists this clonotype with many counts. The chain links TRBV28 to TRBJ2-3; 8 bases agree with TRBD1. The CDR3 runs 16 residues. V shed 6 bases and J 3 bases; nucleotides not matched to a gene: 11. Germline CDR1 is MDHEN and CDR2 is SYDVKM. The CDR3 loop reads CASRPGTGTPTDTQYF. For the CDR3, the DNA is TGTGCCAGCAGGCCTGGGACAGGTACTCCGACAGATACGCAGTATTTT. Full variable domain (missing parts from reference TRBV28 and TRBJ2-3): DVKVTQSSRYLVKRTGEKVFLECVQDMDHENMFWYRQDPGLGLRLIYFSYDVKMKEKGDIPEGYSVSREKKERFSLILESASTNQTSMYLCASRPGTGTPTDTQYFGPGTRLTVL.

This clonotype was detected ten times or more. This chain connects TRBV2 to TRBJ1-3; D is unresolved. CDR3 length: 14 residues. Germline CDR1 and CDR2: SNHLY and FYNNEI. V lost 4 bases to trimming and J lost 0 bases, with 7 bases between them. The CDR3 protein is CASSALFSGNTIYF. Written as DNA, the CDR3 is TGTGCCAGCAGTGCACTCTTCTCTGGAAACACCATATATTTT.

The chain is built from TRBV28 and TRBJ1-1; the match to TRBD1 covers 7 bases. Trimming at V came to 1 base and at J to 0 bases, leaving 2 bases not matched to a gene. The CDR3 runs 15 residues. The V gene's germline CDR1 is MDHEN and CDR2 SYDVKM. DNA of the CDR3: TGTGCCAGCAGTTTATCTACAGGGGTGAACACTGAAGCTTTCTTT. It codes for CASSLSTGVNTEAFF.

This clonotype appeared many times. The V gene is TRBV18, the J gene TRBJ2-1; D unresolved. Trimming removed 3 bases at V and 5 bases at J, with 11 bases between. The CDR3 length is 14 residues. Germline V CDR1 and CDR2: KGHSH, LQKENI. CDR3 nucleotide sequence: TGTGCCAGCTCACCCTTTACAGTGAACAATGAGCAGTTCTTC. It yields the protein CASSPFTVNNEQFF.

This clonotype came up many times. The chain recombines TRBV20-1 with TRBJ2-6; D uncertain. The V gene's germline CDR1 is DFQATT and CDR2 SNEGSKA (reference sequence). Trimming took off 4 bases at V and 12 bases at J, with 13 bases between the two ends. There are 12 residues in the CDR3. The CDR3 bases are TGCAGTGCTAAGCCCCCTTCGGGCGTCCTGACTTTC. This sequence encodes CSAKPPSGVLTF.

This clonotype was seen many times. The chain recombines TRBV20-1 with TRBJ2-1; 13 bases map to TRBD2. The CDR3 is 17 amino acids. Germline V gene sequence: CDR1 DFQATT, CDR2 SNEGSKA (reference sequence). V was pared by 5 bases and J by 2 bases, with 9 bases of the junction left unmatched. CDR3 sequence reads: CSADPRTSGGPYNEQFF. For the CDR3, the DNA is TGCAGTGCTGACCCGCGGACTAGCGGGGGCCCCTACAATGAGCAGTTCTTC.

This clonotype showed up many times. This CDR3 is CASRVQKGGGTEAFF. CDR3 DNA sequence: TGTGCCTCCCGGGTTCAGAAAGGAGGGGGCACTGAAGCTTTCTTT. The chain recombines TRBV2 with TRBJ1-1, with D maybe TRBD1 (6 bases). The CDR3 has 15 residues. Germline loops: CDR1 SNHLY, CDR2 FYNNEI. The germline V and J ends were trimmed by 11 bases and 4 bases, with 23 bases remaining between them.

This clonotype has at least ten counts. This chain uses TRBV7-8 with TRBJ2-3; D possibly uses TRBD1 or TRBD2 (7 bases each). The CDR3 has 17 residues. Germline values: CDR1 SGHVS, CDR2 FQNEAQ. Between the trimmed V and J ends, which lost 4 bases and 2 bases, there was a span of 19 bases. The CDR3 here is CASSYRGIGRYTDTQYF. The CDR3 DNA reads TGTGCCAGCAGCTACAGGGGAATCGGGAGGTACACAGATACGCAGTATTTT.

CDR3 region: CAISGGREAFF. The CDR3 DNA sequence: TGTGCCATCAGTGGGGGGCGGGAAGCTTTCTTT. This chain joins TRBV10-3 and TRBJ1-1; perhaps TRBD1 as D (6 bases). The V and J ends lost 4 bases and 8 bases respectively, with 8 bases between them. Germline V gene data show CDR1 as ENHRY and CDR2 as SYGVKD. This CDR3 contains 11 residues.

This clonotype was seen at least ten times. The chain combines TRBV29-1 with TRBJ2-7; 8 nucleotides agree with TRBD2. The CDR3 sequence is 14 residues long. Germline V gives CDR1 SQVTM, CDR2 ANQGSEA. V lost 0 bases and J lost 4; bases outside the gene matches: 5. The CDR3 sequence is CSVEEGTGGYEQYF. Written as DNA, the CDR3 is TGCAGCGTTGAAGAGGGGACGGGGGGGTACGAGCAGTACTTC.

This clonotype turned up a few times. The CDR3 is CASSVGVGGNTEAFF. CDR3 nucleotides: TGTGCCAGCAGCGTAGGAGTAGGGGGGAACACTGAAGCTTTCTTT. This chain links TRBV9 with TRBJ1-1; a possible D gene is TRBD1 (6 bases). Germline CDR1 and CDR2: SGDLS and YYNGEE. Trimming cost V 0 bases and J 1 base, with 10 bases left between them. The CDR3 consists of 15 residues.

The CDR3 protein is CASSLVDRTWGKQYF. In DNA, the CDR3 is TGCGCCAGCAGCTTGGTCGACAGAACCTGGGGCAAGCAGTACTTC. The V call is TRBV5-1, the J call TRBJ2-7, with D possibly matching TRBD1 (5 bases). CDR1 SGHRS and CDR2 YFSETQ come from the germline V gene. This CDR3 is 15 amino acids long. Trimming shortened V by 0 bases and J by 8 bases, and 18 bases separated the two germline ends.